The TCR beta chain described here comes from a study of cytomegalovirus exposure and HLA in healthy donors (dated by TCRdb to the late 2010s). With respect to the entire study: An earlier analysis of 587 of the donors reported about 280 Gb of sequence data and about 120 million unique TCR beta sequences obtained from around 170 million T cells. Roughly 300 gigabases of sequencing data and tens of millions of unique TCR sequences were included in an early release covering about 600 HLA-typed donors. Of the 300 to 450 genotyped donors, approximately 80% were placed in the genetic ancestry cluster associated with self-reported Caucasian donors. The study aimed to test whether signatures of past pathogen exposure could be identified by cataloging public T cell receptors. Using immunosequencing, the study profiled T cell repertoires from about 620 subjects and related those repertoires to cytomegalovirus serostatus. In addition to the first cohort of around 670 subjects, a separate validation cohort of 120 different subjects was used. High-throughput TCR immunosequencing, statistical association of individual TCRs with disease status, and machine learning were combined to predict cytomegalovirus infection status. In a later analysis, previously published TCR beta repertoires from some 640 donors were re-analyzed and high-resolution HLA genotyping was added so that TCR occurrence patterns could be studied. In the later analysis, no new phenotypic data were used to find candidate immune exposures; instead, reliance was placed on TCR beta sequences and their occurrence across donors. An earlier analysis of some 500 of the donors used high-throughput TCR beta sequencing to judge whether each TCR beta V gene segment behaved as functional or pseudogenic. Donor age, sex, ethnicity and CMV serostatus were collected together with the repertoire data. Genome-wide SNP genotypes for about 65% of the roughly 700 donors were used in a later genetic analysis, which treated that subset as a discovery cohort. All discovery cohort repertoires had been generated on a single sequencing platform. Both class I and class II loci were covered by HLA typing, at four-digit resolution. Typing coverage differed by locus: A, B, C, DRB1 and DQB1 were typed in roughly 620-630 donors, DQA1 in 500 to 550, DPA1 in some 600, and DPB1 in around 440. Several DR-DQ haplotypes were handled as single units for association and clustering, since linkage in the cohort was strong. Among around 400 genotyped donors of the cohort, an average of approximately 240,000 unique TCR beta nucleotide sequences were sequenced per donor, 15% to 20% of them non-productive.

Taken from the germline V gene, the CDR1 and CDR2 loops are MNHNS and SASEGT. Relative to germline, V is 2 bases shorter and J is 6 bases shorter, with 14 bases between their ends. The CDR3 spans 15 residues, from the cysteine through the phenylalanine. Just CDR3 DNA is preserved here, 45 bases in frame from base 1. On this clone itself: The target of this receptor is not known. Base qualities are not provided; no much larger clone lies one nucleotide away.

The cohort consisted of 600 or so healthy bone marrow donors. Cohort members were all nominally healthy when sampled, although unrecorded immune exposures were likely present. The donor was CMV seronegative and was included in the group of a few hundred seronegative cohort members. Each donor provided a peripheral blood sample, and peripheral blood mononuclear cells were used for TCR beta sequencing. Genomic DNA was extracted from the blood cell samples with the Qiagen DNeasy Blood Extraction Kit. Library preparation employed the immunoSEQ multiplex PCR assay. For the multiplex PCR, a mixture combining 60 forward primers for TCR Vbeta segments and 13 reverse primers for TCR Jbeta segments was used. The CDR3 region of rearranged TCR beta genes was amplified from genomic DNA with a multiplex PCR assay. Amplified TCR beta libraries were sequenced as 87-base-pair reads on the Illumina HiSeq System. Per the authors' processing: A later analysis counted about 80 million unique TCR beta chains across the 666 repertoires, and some 11 million of these chains were shared by at least two donors. To remove PCR and sequencing errors, raw reads were error-corrected and collapsed into unique sequences using a nearest-neighbor algorithm that merged closely related sequences. V, D and J gene segments were assigned by aligning CDR3 sequences to IMGT reference sequences. For a sequence to be retained, a match of at least six nucleotides was required to both a V gene segment and a J gene segment. A rearrangement counted as productive if the CDR3 had no stop codons and remained in frame with V and J, and every other rearrangement counted as non-productive. Following IMGT convention, CDR3 was defined as the stretch from the second conserved V-encoded cysteine to the conserved J-encoded phenylalanine. Sequences without an unambiguous match to a single V gene segment were excluded from the earlier analysis of several hundred of the donors. An earlier analysis of a few hundred of the donors classified V segments as functional when productive rearrangements were above 56.7% and as segregating when the standard deviation between donors was above 5%. A statistical classification framework was built for diagnosing cytomegalovirus status from the catalog of TCR beta chain sequences. A later analysis assigned V and J genes by comparing TCR nucleotide sequences with IMGT/GENE-DB human TR gene sequences. In a later analysis, CDR3 sequences and most-parsimonious VDJ recombination scenarios were assigned using the TCRdist pipeline. In a later analysis, every TCR beta chain was defined by the combination of its CDR3 amino acid sequence and its V-gene family, and reads without a unique V-gene family were dropped. In a later analysis, several hundred highly shared, low-generation-probability nucleotide sequences were removed to address suspected cross-contamination and a sequencing artifact. For each public chain, a later analysis derived a clonal expansion index from normalized ranks of inferred template counts within each repertoire. Generation probabilities in a later analysis came from a VDJ recombination model fitted to out-of-frame rearrangements, and those results were checked against IGoR. A later analysis scored TCR-TCR, TCR-HLA and TCR-CMV co-occurrence with hypergeometric tests, applying a repertoire-size bias correction to TCR pairs. A later analysis estimated false discovery rates by permuting HLA or CMV assignments 20 times. A later analysis grouped co-occurring TCRs with DBSCAN, adding TCRdist sequence similarity when clustering within HLA-allele-positive subsets. For co-occurrence clustering, repertoires with fewer than 30,000 or more than 120,000 public chains were excluded, along with roughly 5 repertoires with anomalous nucleotide sharing. The clones in this table, taken by TCRdb from immuneACCESS, are in-frame only. Not every clone is retained; where verified, under half of the shortfall comes from an unresolved V gene, and the cause of the rest is unknown. V and J calls and clone size follow that table, whereas D and trimming were derived from the DNA. The sample contains roughly 140,000 clones, around 73% of them found a single time. The ten top clones hold about 3.2% of the sample.

The research as a whole found: In vitro tests confirmed that three of the cytomegalovirus-associated TCR beta chains recognize cytomegalovirus antigens. Correlated functional status among segregating V segments might be attributable to linkage disequilibrium, but an unknown experimental factor could not be ruled out. According to a later analysis, TCR association rates differed among HLA loci, with DRB1 alleles showing the most associated TCRs and HLA-C alleles showing the fewest. In a later analysis, around 17,000 TCR beta sequences were associated with specific HLA alleles at a false discovery rate of 0.05. A later genetic analysis reported fewer N-insertions in productive TCRs among donors in an Asian-associated ancestry cluster than the roughly 720-donor mean. Because counts were too low, seventeen rarely observed V segments, including chromosome 9 orphons, were left out of the earlier analysis of 500 to 650 of the donors. Sequencing depth was assumed to be roughly uniform across donors in the presence/absence analyses, though that assumption may not hold. V-gene and J-gene trimming of TCR beta chains was associated with a missense DCLRE1C variant in a later genetic analysis, and the association was replicated in an independent cohort. According to a later analysis, parvovirus B19, influenza, CMV and Epstein-Barr virus appeared linked to several top co-occurrence clusters. Because HLA typing was missing for some donors at each locus, association tests included only the typed subset. In a later analysis, most CMV-associated TCR beta chains were found to appear HLA-restricted, with HLA associations seemingly driven largely by CMV exposure. Strong co-occurrence of HLA alleles, especially DR and DQ, made assigning TCR associations to individual alleles difficult. In this cohort, only TCR beta chains were sequenced, and detectable features were limited by the absence of alpha or paired-chain data. The 87-base-pair reads could not distinguish some IMGT-functional V segments, including TRBV6-2 and TRBV6-3, so those segments were excluded. It was suggested by the authors that the approach could potentially be generalized to other disease states and immunological phenotypes. The study listed approximately 150 TCR beta chains as associated with cytomegalovirus. A group of highly shared sequence variants was considered likely to be a technical artifact of the sequencing pipeline. Broadly in line with IMGT annotations, most TCR beta V segments showed up in productive rearrangements about 87% or about 30% of the time in an earlier analysis of 587 of the donors. In a later analysis, HLA-associated TCR beta chains showed more clonal expansion and lower generation probabilities than non-associated chains that were equally common. The classifier was reported to diagnose cytomegalovirus status with high specificity and sensitivity in both the original cohort and the validation cohort. A further reported finding was that TCR beta sequences accurately predicted the HLA-A and HLA-B alleles for most subjects in the first cohort. Most TCR sequences were seen in very few donors, while some public TCRs were found in many individuals. Immune exposure information for the cohort was limited to CMV serostatus.

The sequence came from a female donor in good health and CMV-seronegative. Sequencing used PBMCs. The chain links TRBV6-1 with TRBJ1-5; the D gene lacks a confident call. The CDR3 sequence is CASSESVGGGQPQHF. The base sequence is TGTGCCAGCAGTGAAAGTGTTGGCGGAGGTCAGCCCCAGCATTTT.